What follows are 12 T cell receptor beta chains derived from one specimen sequenced in a study of T-cell reconstitution after alpha-beta-depleted transplantation in children. Unique molecular identifiers were used in preparing the TCRbeta library. TCRdb re-derived calls from the PCR reads in MiXCR, one entry per CDR3 protein. The repertoire holds approximately 82,000 distinct CDR3 sequences, with less than 20% as singletons. The material was PBMCs, mostly from graft donor cells, obtained 360 days after TCRalphabeta/CD19-depleted stem cell transplant. The receptors shown here come from a male patient aged 2 to 10 who had a stem cell transplant for acute lymphoblastic leukemia, so the T cells may come from the graft donor.

The V gene is TRBV5-1, the J gene TRBJ2-7, with D perhaps matching TRBD1 (6 bases). Per the germline V gene, CDR1 is SGHRS and CDR2 is YFSETQ. The CDR3 loop spans 14 amino acids. V lost 5 bases, J lost 0 bases, and 12 bases lay in between. This CDR3 is CASRKDSHSYEQYF. CDR3 in DNA: TGCGCCAGCAGGAAGGACAGTCACTCCTACGAGCAGTACTTC.

This clonotype was seen ten or more times. The CDR3 protein is CASSFGGELFF. CDR3 nucleotides: TGCGCCAGCAGCTTTGGCGGGGAGCTGTTTTTT. The rearrangement links TRBV5-1 to TRBJ2-2; D is ambiguous. Trimming cost V 2 bases and J 7 bases, with 3 bases left between them. This CDR3 is 11 amino acids long. Germline V gives CDR1 SGHRS, CDR2 YFSETQ.

This chain connects TRBV5-6 to TRBJ2-3, with 8 positions matching TRBD2. Trimming took 4 bases from V and 4 from J; bases not matched to a gene: 14. The CDR3 extends over 17 amino acids. Germline values: CDR1 SGHDT, CDR2 YYEEEE. CDR3 sequence (DNA): TGTGCCAGCAGCACCACTAAGGGCGGGAGGTGGGCAGATACGCAGTATTTT. Residues: CASSTTKGGRWADTQYF.

V and J are TRBV19 and TRBJ2-3; TRBD2 might be the D (5 bases). Germline CDR1 is LNHDA and CDR2 is SQIVND (reference sequence). CDR3 length: 14 amino acids. V was cut by 0 bases and J by 2 bases, with 6 bases left in between. The CDR3 DNA is TGTGCCAGTAGTATAGACGGACTCACAGATACGCAGTATTTT. Amino acids: CASSIDGLTDTQYF.

This clonotype was counted between two and nine times. V usage is TRBV20-1 and J usage is TRBJ1-5; D gene uncertain. Between the trimmed V and J ends, which lost 3 bases and 0 bases, there was a span of 15 bases. Per the germline V gene, CDR1 is DFQATT and CDR2 is SNEGSKA (reference sequence). The CDR3 spans 16 residues. The CDR3 DNA reads TGCAGTGCTAGGTCTACTTCACCCCCTAGCAATCAGCCCCAGCATTTT. Translated: CSARSTSPPSNQPQHF.

This clonotype was detected only a few times. The rearrangement links TRBV10-3 to TRBJ1-1, with 9 bases aligning to TRBD1. V gave up 9 bases and J gave up 3 bases; unmatched junction bases: 5. This CDR3 region has 13 residues. The V gene's germline CDR1 is ENHRY and CDR2 SYGVKD. The CDR3 here is CAIHRGPDTEAFF. CDR3 DNA sequence: TGTGCCATACACAGGGGGCCGGACACTGAAGCTTTCTTT.

There are a few counts of this clonotype. The rearrangement links TRBV5-1 to TRBJ2-1; maybe TRBD2 (5 bases). V was clipped by 0 bases and J by 0 bases, with 7 bases between them. The V gene's germline CDR1 is SGHRS and CDR2 YFSETQ. The length of the CDR3 is 15 residues. The CDR3 DNA reads TGCGCCAGCAGCTTGGAAGCGGTCTCCTACAATGAGCAGTTCTTC. Translated: CASSLEAVSYNEQFF. Filled out from reference TRBV5-1 and TRBJ2-1, the complete variable domain reads KAGVTQTPRYLIKTRGQQVTLSCSPISGHRSVSWYQQTPGQGLQFLFEYFSETQRNKGNFPGRFSGRQFSNSRSEMNVSTLELGDSALYLCASSLEAVSYNEQFFGPGTRLTVL.

The chain links TRBV20-1 to TRBJ2-7, with 9 bases aligning to TRBD2. This CDR3 spans 17 amino acids. The germline V gene has CDR1 DFQATT and CDR2 SNEGSKA (reference sequence). Trimming removed 1 base from V and 5 bases from J; junction bases left unmatched: 15. The CDR3 here is CSARGYGSGRNSHEQYF. The CDR3 DNA reads TGCAGTGCTAGAGGATACGGGAGCGGGAGGAACTCTCACGAGCAGTACTTC.

The V gene is TRBV20-1, the J gene TRBJ2-7; D perhaps matches TRBD2 (5 bases). Per germline, CDR1 DFQATT and CDR2 SNEGSKA (reference sequence). The CDR3 is 15 amino acids. Trimming removed 0 bases from V and 3 bases from J, with 15 bases in between. Written as DNA, the CDR3 is TGCAGTGCTAGAGATCCGGGGAGACGGGGCTACGAGCAGTACTTC. This gives the protein CSARDPGRRGYEQYF.

The J gene is TRBJ2-7, the V gene TRBV2; perhaps D is TRBD1 or TRBD2 (5 bases each). The CDR3 is 12 amino acids. V dropped 4 bases and J dropped 6 bases, with 10 bases sitting between them. CDR1 SNHLY and CDR2 FYNNEI come from the germline V gene. The DNA of the CDR3 is TGTGCCAGCAGTGTTGAGGGGACCGAGCAGTACTTC. This translates into CASSVEGTEQYF.

This clonotype has just a few counts. The rearrangement uses TRBV25-1 and TRBJ2-3; weak D call: TRBD1 (5 bases). V dropped 4 bases and J dropped 4 bases, with 15 bases sitting between them. In germline, CDR1 is MGHDK, CDR2 SYGVNS. CDR3 length: 15 residues. DNA for the CDR3: TGTGCCAGCAGTGGACGGACCCTGGGGCCAGATACGCAGTATTTT. Its translation is CASSGRTLGPDTQYF.

The sample holds many counts of this clonotype. This chain links TRBV6-5 with TRBJ1-6; 7 bases agree with TRBD1. This CDR3 is built from 14 residues. In germline, CDR1 is MNHEY, CDR2 SVGAGI. Trimming at V came to 5 bases and at J to 8 bases, leaving 6 bases not matched to a gene. This chain's CDR3 is CASSTQTGYSPLHF. The CDR3 DNA is TGTGCCAGCAGTACGCAGACAGGGTATTCACCCCTCCACTTT.